Below are 15 T cell receptor beta chains sequenced from a single sample in a study of shared clonotypes between healthy human individuals. Naive CD8 cells were CD45RO-negative, positively selected for CCR7, excluding terminally differentiated effector memory CD45RA+ cells. Clones were read by immunoSEQ multiplex PCR, and TCRdb kept only the in-frame ones, dropping some. In the table there are millions of clones, less than 95% of which are singletons. The sequencing sample was made of naive CD8+ T cells sorted from blood. Receptors were obtained from a man aged 18-30 years in good health.

The CDR3 reads CASSHPGQGIHEQYF. CDR3 coding DNA: TGTGCCAGCTCGCACCCGGGACAGGGGATCCACGAGCAGTACTTC. This sequence joins TRBV18 and TRBJ2-7; 10 nucleotides line up with TRBD1. This CDR3 contains 15 residues. Germline assignment: CDR1 KGHSH and CDR2 LQKENI. Losses at the gene ends were 6 bases for V and 5 bases for J; bases not matched to a gene: 10.

The count of this clone is one. The CDR3 reads CASSYNLGTSSGNTIYF. CDR3 coding DNA: TGTGCCAGCAGTTACAACCTCGGCACCAGCTCTGGAAACACCATATATTTT. This chain uses TRBV28 with TRBJ1-3; unclear D gene. V gave up 4 bases and J gave up 0 bases, with 16 bases separating them. CDR3 size: 17 residues. The germline V gene encodes CDR1 MDHEN and CDR2 SYDVKM.

The chain combines TRBV15 with TRBJ1-1; D not resolved. V lost 0 bases, J lost 7 bases, and 9 bases lay in between. CDR1 is LNHNV, CDR2 YYDKDF, per germline (reference sequence). The length of the CDR3 is 13 residues. This chain's CDR3 is CATSREGWDEAFF. In DNA, the CDR3 is TGTGCCACCAGCAGAGAAGGGTGGGATGAAGCTTTCTTT.

The chain combines TRBV25-1 with TRBJ2-2, with a tentative D call TRBD2 (5 bases). The CDR3 totals 18 residues. V was clipped by 4 bases and J by 0 bases, with 18 bases between them. Germline assignment: CDR1 MGHDK and CDR2 SYGVNS. In nucleotides, the CDR3 is TGTGCCAGCAGTGTTCTATGGGCGGGTTCAACGAACACCGGGGAGCTGTTTTTT. As protein: CASSVLWAGSTNTGELFF.

The chain joins TRBV2 to TRBJ2-1; 9 positions agree with TRBD1. The CDR3 is 13 amino acids. Germline lookup yields CDR1 SNHLY and CDR2 FYNNEI. V lost 5 bases, J lost 7 bases, and 3 bases stayed unmatched. In DNA, the CDR3 is TGTGCCAGCAGTCCCGGGACAGGGAATGAGCAGTTCTTC. Encoded protein: CASSPGTGNEQFF.

This rearrangement joins TRBV6-5 to TRBJ2-1, with unresolved D. Germline assignment: CDR1 MNHEY and CDR2 SVGAGI. The CDR3 has 16 residues. Trimming removed 0 bases at V and 4 bases at J, with 13 bases between. The CDR3: CASSYSIAEIYNEQFF. CDR3 nucleotide sequence: TGTGCCAGCAGTTACTCGATTGCGGAGATTTACAATGAGCAGTTCTTC.

The chain recombines TRBV10-3 with TRBJ1-4, with D possibly TRBD1 on 5 matching bases. Deletions cut 2 bases from V and 5 bases from J, with 18 bases between. The germline V gene has CDR1 ENHRY and CDR2 SYGVKD. The CDR3 length is 17 residues. CDR3 coding DNA: TGTGCCATCAGTGAGGGTTGGCAGGGCGGTATGAATGAAAAACTGTTTTTT. Its translation: CAISEGWQGGMNEKLFF.

The genes are TRBV28 and TRBJ2-5; a possible D gene is TRBD1 (6 bases). The germline V gene encodes CDR1 MDHEN and CDR2 SYDVKM. The V end lost 5 bases, the J end lost 0 bases, and 13 bases lay between the germline ends. The CDR3 sequence is 15 residues long. Written as DNA, the CDR3 is TGTGCCAGCAGTACAGCGGACAGCTACCAAGAGACCCAGTACTTC. This sequence encodes CASSTADSYQETQYF.

The chain combines TRBV28 with TRBJ1-1; TRBD1 aligns across 9 bases. This CDR3 is 13 amino acids long. The V gene's germline CDR1 is MDHEN and CDR2 SYDVKM. The V and J ends lost 6 bases and 11 bases, in that order; junction bases with no gene match: 10. In DNA, the CDR3 is TGTGCCAGCAGGGAAACAGGGGGCGCGACGGCTTTCTTT. Protein sequence: CASRETGGATAFF.

V and J are TRBV7-6 and TRBJ2-7, with TRBD1 matching 9 bases. The CDR3 length is 16 residues. With V trimmed by 2 bases and J by 3 bases, 8 bases remained unmatched. Per the germline V gene, CDR1 is SGHVS and CDR2 is FNYEAQ. The DNA for the CDR3 is TGTGCCAGCAGCTTAAGACAGGGGGAGTCGGGCTACGAGCAGTACTTC. It yields the protein CASSLRQGESGYEQYF.

This clone has just a few counts. V gene TRBV27 combines with J gene TRBJ1-5, with D unclear. Germline V lookup: CDR1 MNHEY, CDR2 SMNVEV (reference sequence). With 0 bases removed from V and 2 bases from J, the gap between germline ends came to 8 bases. CDR3 length equals 15 residues. CDR3 coding DNA: TGTGCCAGCAGTTTATCTTCATACGGCAATCAGCCCCAGCATTTT. As protein: CASSLSSYGNQPQHF.

The rearrangement uses TRBV7-8 and TRBJ2-7, with 14 bases that match TRBD2. The CDR3 runs to 18 residues. In germline, CDR1 is SGHVS, CDR2 FQNEAQ. V lost 5 bases, J lost 0 bases, and 9 bases stayed unmatched. In DNA form, the CDR3 reads TGTGCCAGCAGCCCCCTGACTAGCGGGAGGGCAAGCTCCTACGAGCAGTACTTC. It encodes CASSPLTSGRASSYEQYF.

V is TRBV7-9 and J is TRBJ1-2, with D perhaps matching TRBD1 (6 bases). The CDR3 contains 13 residues. Germline lookup yields CDR1 SEHNR and CDR2 FQNEAQ (reference sequence). V was clipped by 1 base and J by 5 bases, with 8 bases between them. CDR3 region: CASSLGTEYGYTF. In nucleotides, the CDR3 is TGTGCCAGCAGCTTAGGGACAGAGTATGGCTACACCTTC. Together with reference TRBV7-9 and TRBJ1-2, the CDR3 gives the full variable domain: DTGVSQNPRHKITKRGQNVTFRCDPISEHNRLYWYRQTLGQGPEFLTYFQNEAQLEKSRLLSDRFSAERPKGSFSTLEIQRTEQGDSAMYLCASSLGTEYGYTFGSGTRLTVV.

J is TRBJ2-3 and V is TRBV28, with unresolved D. The V gene lost 6 bases and the J gene lost 2 bases, with 18 bases spanning the gap. CDR3 length: 16 amino acids. The germline CDR1 and CDR2 sequences are MDHEN and SYDVKM. The chain's CDR3 is CASSSPLADNTDTQYF. In nucleotides, the CDR3 is TGTGCCAGCAGCTCCCCCCTTGCAGACAACACAGATACGCAGTATTTT.

This clone occurred once. The chain joins TRBV13 to TRBJ2-3; D perhaps matches TRBD2 (6 bases). The CDR3 is 16 residues long. Trimming pared 5 bases from V and 6 bases from J, leaving 21 bases between. The germline gives CDR1 PRHDT, CDR2 FYEKMQ (reference sequence). CDR3 sequence (DNA): TGTGCCAGCAGCCCCCCCCGGGCGGGGCCGGCGGATACGCAGTATTTT. Translation gives CASSPPRAGPADTQYF.